These T cell receptor beta chains were read from a single sample in a study of blood T cell repertoires in COVID-19. TCRdb keeps only in-frame clones here, not all; method: immunoSEQ multiplex PCR. The sample has roughly 150,000 clones; approximately 82% are singletons. Material: peripheral blood. These receptors originate from a woman aged 80 or older with active or convalescent COVID-19. The CDR3 runs from the conserved cysteine through the conserved F or W. Each record gives: V gene, clone size, J gene, CDR3 protein. Clone size is shown for a subset of rows, as once, few, many or a class of expanded clone.

v_call: TRBV12-3/TRBV12-4
clone_size: .
j_call: TRBJ1-1
cdr3_aa: CASTTRVNTEAFF

v_call: TRBV5-6
clone_size: .
j_call: TRBJ2-1
cdr3_aa: CASSDSGSDEQFF

v_call: TRBV19
clone_size: .
j_call: TRBJ1-2
cdr3_aa: CASSIVGGQGGYGYTF

v_call: TRBV27
clone_size: .
j_call: TRBJ2-6
cdr3_aa: CASSKGRALHSGANVLTF

v_call: TRBV19
clone_size: .
j_call: TRBJ2-7
cdr3_aa: CASSGGLASEQYF

v_call: TRBV11-2
clone_size: few
j_call: TRBJ1-2
cdr3_aa: CASSPREGAYYGYTF

v_call: TRBV11-2
clone_size: .
j_call: TRBJ1-1
cdr3_aa: CASSFTGMVNTEAFF

v_call: TRBV25-1
clone_size: few
j_call: TRBJ1-2
cdr3_aa: CASSDLNRERGNYGYTF

v_call: TRBV4-2
clone_size: .
j_call: TRBJ2-7
cdr3_aa: CASSQFAGGASDEQYF

v_call: TRBV4-1
clone_size: few
j_call: TRBJ1-3
cdr3_aa: CASSLKGQGSSGNTIYF

v_call: TRBV7-9
clone_size: few
j_call: TRBJ2-7
cdr3_aa: CASSLGPTGFYEQYF

v_call: TRBV10-3
clone_size: .
j_call: TRBJ1-1
cdr3_aa: CAISEGDRATEAFF

v_call: TRBV5-1
clone_size: .
j_call: TRBJ2-1
cdr3_aa: CASTPWSGLNEQFF

v_call: TRBV27
clone_size: .
j_call: TRBJ2-3
cdr3_aa: CASSSGTEGSTDTQYF

v_call: TRBV5-4
clone_size: .
j_call: TRBJ1-2
cdr3_aa: CASSLQAGGGYGYTF

v_call: TRBV29-1
clone_size: .
j_call: TRBJ1-2
cdr3_aa: CSVDDRGLNYGYTF

v_call: TRBV28
clone_size: .
j_call: TRBJ1-5
cdr3_aa: CASSFLDSLTASNQPQHF

v_call: TRBV5-1
clone_size: .
j_call: TRBJ2-5
cdr3_aa: CASSPTGTRYPETQYF

v_call: TRBV2
clone_size: .
j_call: TRBJ2-3
cdr3_aa: CASSVGRGHTDTQYF

v_call: TRBV27
clone_size: .
j_call: TRBJ2-7
cdr3_aa: CASSRTLAGVSYEQYF

v_call: TRBV2
clone_size: .
j_call: TRBJ1-1
cdr3_aa: CASSALGLPNTEAFF

v_call: TRBV5-1
clone_size: .
j_call: TRBJ1-2
cdr3_aa: CASSLGGTGDYGYTF

v_call: TRBV28
clone_size: few
j_call: TRBJ2-1
cdr3_aa: CASRFTSGYNEQFF

v_call: TRBV2
clone_size: .
j_call: TRBJ1-5
cdr3_aa: CASSRNQPQHF